Here is one T cell receptor beta chain with its context. Its target is unknown. These data come from a study of circulating and synovial CD4+ cells in juvenile arthritis. Study results and limitations: Bulk blood CD4 repertoires were more diverse than these. Bulk blood CD4 samples held at least an order of magnitude more or fewer genomes than CPL.

Here immunoSEQ multiplex PCR was the method, and the copy in TCRdb shows in-frame clones only, minus some. The table lists around 32,000 clones, about 95% of them singletons. The CDR3 spans 16 residues. The trim removed 7 bases at V and 4 bases at J, leaving 8 bases unmatched. Germline CDR1 reads SNHLY; CDR2 reads FYNNEI. Patients with active juvenile idiopathic arthritis donated these samples. The clonotype was recovered from a human donor with juvenile idiopathic arthritis. V usage is TRBV2 and J usage is TRBJ2-3; 13 bases agree with TRBD2. Sequences were obtained from CD4+ T cells from blood. DNA for the CDR3: TGTGCCAGCATGACGGGACTAGCGGGAAGGGCAGATACGCAGTATTTT. Its protein product is CASMTGLAGRADTQYF.